One sample yielded the 5 T cell receptor beta chains listed below, sequenced in a study of blood T cell repertoires in COVID-19. Measured with immunoSEQ multiplex PCR; TCRdb has only the in-frame clones, and not every one. The sample includes some 190,000 clones, more than 65% of them seen just once. The material sequenced was PBMCs or T cells enriched from blood (not recorded which). These receptors all come from a woman between 50 and 59 years old with acute COVID-19.

This clone was picked up one time. The chain links TRBV28 to TRBJ1-2, with TRBD1 matching over 8 bases. The CDR3 contains 14 residues. V was clipped by 7 bases and J by 3 bases; unmatched bases: 7. Germline lookup yields CDR1 MDHEN and CDR2 SYDVKM. The CDR3 reads CASTGQGEDYGYTF. Written as DNA, the CDR3 is TGTGCCAGCACAGGACAGGGCGAGGACTATGGCTACACCTTC.

The chain uses TRBV7-3 and TRBJ2-6; D possibly corresponds to TRBD1 (5 bases). CDR1 is SGHTA and CDR2 is FQGTGA in the germline V gene. The CDR3 consists of 17 residues. Between the trimmed V and J ends, which lost 4 bases and 2 bases, there was a span of 15 bases. The CDR3 coding sequence is TGTGCCAGCAGCTCAACGGGCCCAGGGACTGGGGCCAACGTCCTGACTTTC. Its translation: CASSSTGPGTGANVLTF.

The chain joins TRBV3-1 (or the pseudogene TRBV3-2) to TRBJ1-1; no reliable D call. Per germline, CDR1 LGHDT and CDR2 YNNKEL (reference sequence). V gave up 0 bases and J gave up 5 bases, with 10 bases separating them. This CDR3 contains 14 residues. The CDR3 DNA reads as TGTGCCAGCAGCCAAGAAGGACGGAGGACTGAAGCTTTCTTT. It translates to CASSQEGRRTEAFF.

This clone was detected a few times. J is TRBJ1-2 and V is TRBV5-5, with D possibly being TRBD1 (6 bases). This CDR3 has 15 amino acids. Deletions cut 4 bases from V and 2 bases from J, with 15 bases between. Germline loops: CDR1 SGHKS, CDR2 YYEKEE (reference sequence). CDR3 sequence reads: CASSPRPDSNYGYTF. CDR3 DNA: TGTGCCAGCAGCCCCCGACCGGACAGCAACTATGGCTACACCTTC.

This clone was counted at least ten times. This chain connects TRBV20-1 to TRBJ1-6; D perhaps matches TRBD1 (5 bases). Trimming took off 3 bases at V and 5 bases at J, with 14 bases between the two ends. This CDR3 has 15 residues. Germline V CDR1 and CDR2: DFQATT, SNEGSKA (reference sequence). The CDR3 sequence is CSASEMGGDNSPLHF. CDR3 bases: TGCAGTGCTAGTGAGATGGGAGGGGATAATTCACCCCTCCACTTT.